The 4 T cell receptor beta chains given below trace back to one sample, sequenced in a study of shared clonotypes between healthy human individuals. Repertoires were generated with immunoSEQ multiplex PCR, while TCRdb's copy carries only in-frame clones and drops some. The sample includes about 610,000 clones, about 96% of them seen just once. Terminally differentiated effector memory CD45RA+ cells were left out of the naive CD8 fraction, which was CD45RO-negative and positively selected for CCR7. Sequences were obtained from naive CD8+ T cells sorted from blood. These receptors were obtained from a woman in her twenties or thirties in good health.

The gene calls are TRBV7-9 and TRBJ2-7; 9 nucleotides agree with TRBD2. CDR3 size: 16 residues. Germline trimming cut 5 bases from V and 0 bases from J; bases unmatched to any gene: 8. Per germline, CDR1 SEHNR and CDR2 FQNEAQ (reference sequence). CDR3: CASSTRGGDSSYEQYF. In DNA, the CDR3 is TGTGCCAGCAGCACTCGCGGGGGGGATAGCTCCTACGAGCAGTACTTC.

The rearrangement links TRBV29-1 to TRBJ2-7, with a weak D call TRBD2 (6 bases). Germline V lookup: CDR1 SQVTM, CDR2 ANQGSEA. There are 13 residues in the CDR3. V lost 4 bases to trimming and J lost 3 bases, with 13 bases between them. The CDR3 is CSVVGGDSYEQYF. In nucleotides, the CDR3 is TGCAGCGTTGTGGGGGGAGACAGCTACGAGCAGTACTTC.

The rearrangement uses TRBV28 and TRBJ2-5, with a weak D call TRBD1 (5 bases). Germline V gives CDR1 MDHEN, CDR2 SYDVKM. This CDR3 is 15 amino acids long. V was pared by 7 bases and J by 5 bases, with 20 bases between. The CDR3 DNA reads TGTGCCAGCACCCCTTTTTCTACAGGTGACGAGACCCAGTACTTC. Encoded protein: CASTPFSTGDETQYF.

This clone was counted once. This rearrangement joins TRBV2 to TRBJ2-7, with D possibly matching TRBD1 (7 bases). Germline V gives CDR1 SNHLY, CDR2 FYNNEI. The CDR3 is 14 amino acids. The CDR3 protein is CALISGDSAYEQYF. The CDR3 nucleotides are TGTGCTCTCATCTCGGGGGACAGCGCCTACGAGCAGTACTTC. The full variable domain, its missing parts supplied by reference TRBV2 and TRBJ2-7, is EPEVTQTPSHQVTQMGQEVILRCVPISNHLYFYWYRQILGQKVEFLVSFYNNEISEKSEIFDDQFSVERPDGSNFTLKIRSTKLEDSAMYFCALISGDSAYEQYFGPGTRLTVT.